This TCR beta chain was documented in a study of CD8 T cells in ankylosing spondylitis. Study conclusions and caveats: A TCR beta motif made of several highly homologous variants seemed typical of ankylosing spondylitis blood. Clones tied to disease were said to be significantly enriched in matched ankylosing spondylitis synovial fluid. Clones linked with disease were CD8+ and fairly uncommon in the peripheral blood.

CDR3 size: 15 residues. The V and J ends lost 5 bases and 0 bases respectively, with 11 bases between them. Germline V CDR1 and CDR2: SEHNR, FQNEAQ (reference sequence). This clonotype was seen more than once but under ten times. The antigen is not known. By quantitative 5'-RACE with molecular barcodes, the TCR beta libraries were made. TCRdb re-derived calls from the 5' RACE reads in MiXCR, one entry per CDR3 protein. The sample has 470,000 or so distinct CDR3 sequences; roughly a quarter are singletons. This chain uses TRBV7-9 with TRBJ1-3; tentatively, D is TRBD1 (5 bases). This receptor was obtained from a male donor with ankylosing spondylitis. Sequenced: blood, either unsorted or a sorted T cell fraction (not recorded which). The CDR3: CASSQRGDSGNTIYF. The CDR3 coding sequence is TGTGCCAGCAGCCAGAGAGGGGACTCTGGAAACACCATATATTTT.